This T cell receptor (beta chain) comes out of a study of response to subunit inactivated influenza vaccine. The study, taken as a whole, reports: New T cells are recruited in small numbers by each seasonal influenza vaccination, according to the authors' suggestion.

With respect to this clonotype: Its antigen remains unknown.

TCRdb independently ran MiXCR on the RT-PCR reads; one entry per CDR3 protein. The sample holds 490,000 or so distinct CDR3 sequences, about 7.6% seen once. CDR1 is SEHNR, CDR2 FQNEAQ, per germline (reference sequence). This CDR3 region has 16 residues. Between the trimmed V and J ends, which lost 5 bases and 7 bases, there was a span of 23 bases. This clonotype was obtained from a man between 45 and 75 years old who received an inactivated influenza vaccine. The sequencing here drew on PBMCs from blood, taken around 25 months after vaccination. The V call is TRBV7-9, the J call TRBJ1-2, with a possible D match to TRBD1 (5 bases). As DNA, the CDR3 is TGTGCCAGCAGCCTCCGGGGGAGGCGCGACTTGTCTGGCTACACCTTC. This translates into CASSLRGRRDLSGYTF.